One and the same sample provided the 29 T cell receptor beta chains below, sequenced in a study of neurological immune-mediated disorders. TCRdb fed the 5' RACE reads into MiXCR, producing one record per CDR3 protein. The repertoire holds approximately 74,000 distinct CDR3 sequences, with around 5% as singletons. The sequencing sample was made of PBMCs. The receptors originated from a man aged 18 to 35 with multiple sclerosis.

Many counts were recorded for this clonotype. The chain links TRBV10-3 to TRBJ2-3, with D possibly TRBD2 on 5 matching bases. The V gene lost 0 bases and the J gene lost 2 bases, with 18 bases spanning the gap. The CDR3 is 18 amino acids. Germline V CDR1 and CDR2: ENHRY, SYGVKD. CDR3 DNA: TGTGCCATCAGTGAGTCGAGGGCCTGGGCTCCCACCACAGATACGCAGTATTTT. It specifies CAISESRAWAPTTDTQYF.

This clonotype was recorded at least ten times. CDR3 protein: CSARERRASSSTDTQYF. The CDR3 DNA sequence: TGCAGTGCTAGAGAAAGACGAGCTAGCAGCAGTACAGATACGCAGTATTTT. The rearrangement joins TRBV20-1 to TRBJ2-3; D may be TRBD2 (5 bases). The CDR3 is 17 amino acids. Per germline, CDR1 DFQATT and CDR2 SNEGSKA (reference sequence). The V gene lost 0 bases and the J gene lost 3 bases, with 19 bases spanning the gap.

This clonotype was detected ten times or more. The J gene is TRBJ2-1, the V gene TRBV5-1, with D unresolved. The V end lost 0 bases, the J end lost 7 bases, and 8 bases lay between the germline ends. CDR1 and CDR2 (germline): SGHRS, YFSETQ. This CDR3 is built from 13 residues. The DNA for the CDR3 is TGCGCCAGCAGCTTGGGTTCCGGGAATGAGCAGTTCTTC. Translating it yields CASSLGSGNEQFF. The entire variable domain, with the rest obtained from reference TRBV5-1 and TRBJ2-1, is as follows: KAGVTQTPRYLIKTRGQQVTLSCSPISGHRSVSWYQQTPGQGLQFLFEYFSETQRNKGNFPGRFSGRQFSNSRSEMNVSTLELGDSALYLCASSLGSGNEQFFGPGTRLTVL.

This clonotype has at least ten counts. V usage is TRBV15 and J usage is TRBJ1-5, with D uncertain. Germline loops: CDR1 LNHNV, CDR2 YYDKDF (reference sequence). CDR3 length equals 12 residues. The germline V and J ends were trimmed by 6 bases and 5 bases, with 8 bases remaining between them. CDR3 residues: CATSIGDQPQHF. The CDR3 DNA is TGTGCCACCAGTATTGGGGATCAGCCCCAGCATTTT.

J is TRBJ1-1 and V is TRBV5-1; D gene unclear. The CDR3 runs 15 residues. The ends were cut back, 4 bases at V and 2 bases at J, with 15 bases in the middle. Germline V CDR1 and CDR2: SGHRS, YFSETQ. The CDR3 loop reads CASSPGRIPNTEAFF. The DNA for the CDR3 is TGCGCCAGCAGCCCAGGACGGATACCCAACACTGAAGCTTTCTTT.

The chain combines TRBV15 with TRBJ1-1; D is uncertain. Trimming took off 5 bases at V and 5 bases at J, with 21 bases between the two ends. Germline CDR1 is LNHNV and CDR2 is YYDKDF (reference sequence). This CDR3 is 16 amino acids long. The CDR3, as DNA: TGTGCCACCAGCGCAGCTCGATCAGCACCTCAAACTGAAGCTTTCTTT. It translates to CATSAARSAPQTEAFF.

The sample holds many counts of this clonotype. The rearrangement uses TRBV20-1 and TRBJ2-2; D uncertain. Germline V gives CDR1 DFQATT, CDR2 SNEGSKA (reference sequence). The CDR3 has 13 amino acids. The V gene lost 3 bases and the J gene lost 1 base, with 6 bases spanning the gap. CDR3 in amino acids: CSASLGNTGELFF. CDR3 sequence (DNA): TGCAGTGCTAGTCTAGGGAACACCGGGGAGCTGTTTTTT.

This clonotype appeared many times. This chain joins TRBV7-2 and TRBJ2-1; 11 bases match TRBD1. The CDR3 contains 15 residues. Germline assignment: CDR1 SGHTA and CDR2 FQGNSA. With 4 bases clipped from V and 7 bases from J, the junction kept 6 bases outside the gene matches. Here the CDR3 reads CASSSGTGGWNEQFF. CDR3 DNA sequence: TGTGCCAGCAGCTCCGGGACAGGGGGGTGGAATGAGCAGTTCTTC.

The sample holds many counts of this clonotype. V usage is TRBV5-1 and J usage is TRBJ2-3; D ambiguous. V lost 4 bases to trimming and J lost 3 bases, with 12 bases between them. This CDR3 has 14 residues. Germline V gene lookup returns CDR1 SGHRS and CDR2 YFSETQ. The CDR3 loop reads CASSLRTDTDTQYF. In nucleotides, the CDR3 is TGCGCCAGCAGCCTACGGACGGATACAGATACGCAGTATTTT.

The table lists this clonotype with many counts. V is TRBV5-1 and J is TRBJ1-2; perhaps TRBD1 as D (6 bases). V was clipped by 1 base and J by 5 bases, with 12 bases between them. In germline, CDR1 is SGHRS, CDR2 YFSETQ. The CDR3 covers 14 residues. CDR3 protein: CASSLTAGAYGYTF. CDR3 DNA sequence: TGCGCCAGCAGCTTGACGGCAGGGGCTTATGGCTACACCTTC.

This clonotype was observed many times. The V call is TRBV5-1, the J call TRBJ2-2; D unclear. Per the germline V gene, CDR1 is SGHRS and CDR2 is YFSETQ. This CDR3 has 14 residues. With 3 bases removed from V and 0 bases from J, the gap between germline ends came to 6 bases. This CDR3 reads CASSSTPNTGELFF. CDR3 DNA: TGCGCCAGCAGCTCTACACCGAACACCGGGGAGCTGTTTTTT.

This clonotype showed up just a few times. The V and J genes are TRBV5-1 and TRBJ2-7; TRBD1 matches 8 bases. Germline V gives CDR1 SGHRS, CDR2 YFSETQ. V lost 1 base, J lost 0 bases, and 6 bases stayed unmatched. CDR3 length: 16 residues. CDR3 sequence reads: CASSLLTGDTSYEQYF. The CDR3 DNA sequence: TGCGCCAGCAGCTTGTTGACAGGGGATACCTCCTACGAGCAGTACTTC.

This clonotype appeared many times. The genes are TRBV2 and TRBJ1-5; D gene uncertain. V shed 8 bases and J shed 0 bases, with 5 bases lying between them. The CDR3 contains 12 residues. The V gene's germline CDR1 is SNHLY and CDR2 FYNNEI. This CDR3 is CASSGSNQPQHF. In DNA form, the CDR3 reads TGTGCCAGCTCCGGTAGCAATCAGCCCCAGCATTTT.

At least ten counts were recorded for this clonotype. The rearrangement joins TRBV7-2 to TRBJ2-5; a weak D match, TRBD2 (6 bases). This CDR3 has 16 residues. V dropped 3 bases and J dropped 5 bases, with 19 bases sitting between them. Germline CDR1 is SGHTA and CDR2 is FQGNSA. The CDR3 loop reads CASSFSWGDPRETQYF. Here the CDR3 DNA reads TGTGCCAGCAGCTTTAGTTGGGGGGATCCCCGGGAGACCCAGTACTTC.

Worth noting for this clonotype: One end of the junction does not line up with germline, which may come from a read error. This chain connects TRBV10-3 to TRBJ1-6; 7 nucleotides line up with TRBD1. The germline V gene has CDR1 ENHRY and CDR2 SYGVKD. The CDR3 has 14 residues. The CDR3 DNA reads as TGTGCCATCAGTGATCCCAAAACCGGGACAGTTATCAACTTT. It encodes CAISDPKTGTVINF.

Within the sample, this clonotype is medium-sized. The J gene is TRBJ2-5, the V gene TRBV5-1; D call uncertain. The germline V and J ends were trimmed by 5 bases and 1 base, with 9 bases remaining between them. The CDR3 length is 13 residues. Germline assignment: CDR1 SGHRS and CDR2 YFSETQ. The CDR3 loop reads CASSTQVQETQYF. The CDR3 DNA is TGCGCCAGCAGTACCCAGGTCCAAGAGACCCAGTACTTC. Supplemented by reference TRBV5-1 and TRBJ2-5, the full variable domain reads KAGVTQTPRYLIKTRGQQVTLSCSPISGHRSVSWYQQTPGQGLQFLFEYFSETQRNKGNFPGRFSGRQFSNSRSEMNVSTLELGDSALYLCASSTQVQETQYFGPGTRLLVL.

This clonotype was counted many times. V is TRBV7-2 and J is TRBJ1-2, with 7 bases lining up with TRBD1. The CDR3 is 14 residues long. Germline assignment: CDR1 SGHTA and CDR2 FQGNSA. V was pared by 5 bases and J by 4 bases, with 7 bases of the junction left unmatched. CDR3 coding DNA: TGTGCCAGCAGCGCACAGGGGAGGGGCTATGGCTACACCTTC. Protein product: CASSAQGRGYGYTF.

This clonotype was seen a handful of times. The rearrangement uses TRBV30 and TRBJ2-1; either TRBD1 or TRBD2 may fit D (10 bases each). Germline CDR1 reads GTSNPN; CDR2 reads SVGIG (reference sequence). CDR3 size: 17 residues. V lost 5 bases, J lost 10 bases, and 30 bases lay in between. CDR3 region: CAWGQGVSSGRTEEQFF. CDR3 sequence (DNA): TGTGCCTGGGGACAGGGGGTATCTAGCGGGAGAACGGAGGAGCAGTTCTTC.

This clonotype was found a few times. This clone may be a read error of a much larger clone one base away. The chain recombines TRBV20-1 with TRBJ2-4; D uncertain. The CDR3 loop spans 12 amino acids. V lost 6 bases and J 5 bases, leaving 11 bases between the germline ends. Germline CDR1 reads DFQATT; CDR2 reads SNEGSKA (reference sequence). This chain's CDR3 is CSALGKQNIQYF. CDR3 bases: TGCAGTGCATTGGGAAAGCAAAACATTCAGTACTTC.

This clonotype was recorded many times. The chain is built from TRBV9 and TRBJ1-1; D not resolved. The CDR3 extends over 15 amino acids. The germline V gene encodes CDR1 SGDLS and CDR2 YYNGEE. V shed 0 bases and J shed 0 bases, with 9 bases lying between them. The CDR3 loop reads CASSVAADMNTEAFF. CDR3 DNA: TGTGCCAGCAGCGTAGCTGCAGACATGAACACTGAAGCTTTCTTT.

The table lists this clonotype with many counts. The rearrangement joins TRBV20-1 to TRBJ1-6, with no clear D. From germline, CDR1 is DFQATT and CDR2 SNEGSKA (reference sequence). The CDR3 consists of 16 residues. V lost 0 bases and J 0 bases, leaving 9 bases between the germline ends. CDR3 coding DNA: TGCAGTGCTAGAGATATTCTGAGCTCCTATAATTCACCCCTCCACTTT. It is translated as CSARDILSSYNSPLHF.

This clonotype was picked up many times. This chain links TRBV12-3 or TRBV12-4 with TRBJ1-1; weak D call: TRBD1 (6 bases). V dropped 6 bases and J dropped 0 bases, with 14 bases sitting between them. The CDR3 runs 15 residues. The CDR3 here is CASSPLQGLNTEAFF. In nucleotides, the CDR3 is TGTGCCAGCAGCCCCCTACAGGGACTGAACACTGAAGCTTTCTTT.

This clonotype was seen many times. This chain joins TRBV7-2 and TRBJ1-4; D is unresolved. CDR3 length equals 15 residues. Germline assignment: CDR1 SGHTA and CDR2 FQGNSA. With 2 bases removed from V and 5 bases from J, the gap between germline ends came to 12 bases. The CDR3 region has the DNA TGTGCCAGCAGCTTAAGTCCCCACCGGAATGAAAAACTGTTTTTT. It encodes CASSLSPHRNEKLFF.

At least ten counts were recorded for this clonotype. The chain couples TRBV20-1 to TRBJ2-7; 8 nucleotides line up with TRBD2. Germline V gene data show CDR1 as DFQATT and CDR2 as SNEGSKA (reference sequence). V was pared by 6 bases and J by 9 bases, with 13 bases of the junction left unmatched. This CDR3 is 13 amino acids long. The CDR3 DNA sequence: TGCAGTGCGACTCTGCGGGGGGCCGGGGTGCAGTACTTC. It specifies CSATLRGAGVQYF.

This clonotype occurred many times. This chain's CDR3 is CASSQDGDNDNSPLHF. The CDR3 bases are TGCGCCAGCAGCCAAGATGGGGACAATGATAATTCACCCCTCCACTTT. V gene TRBV4-1 combines with J gene TRBJ1-6; perhaps TRBD1 as D (6 bases). Germline-derived CDR1 and CDR2 are MGHRA and YSYEKL. The V end was cut by 0 bases, the J end by 5 bases, with 11 bases between. This CDR3 is 16 amino acids long.

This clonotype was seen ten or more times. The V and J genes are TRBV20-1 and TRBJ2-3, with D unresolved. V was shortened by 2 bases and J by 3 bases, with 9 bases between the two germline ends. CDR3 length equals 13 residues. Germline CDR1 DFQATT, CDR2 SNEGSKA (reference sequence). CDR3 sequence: CSARIQLTDTQYF. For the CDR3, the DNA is TGCAGTGCTAGAATTCAGTTGACAGATACGCAGTATTTT.

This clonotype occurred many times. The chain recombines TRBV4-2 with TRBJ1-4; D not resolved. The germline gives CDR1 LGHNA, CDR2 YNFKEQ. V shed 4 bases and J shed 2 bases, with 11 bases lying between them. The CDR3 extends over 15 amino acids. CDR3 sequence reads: CASSPTGGTNEKLFF. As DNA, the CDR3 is TGTGCCAGCAGCCCTACCGGAGGCACTAATGAAAAACTGTTTTTT.

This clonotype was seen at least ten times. CDR3 DNA: TGTGCCAGCAGTTTCTCCCAGGGTAATTCACCCCTCCACTTT. This encodes CASSFSQGNSPLHF. This chain joins TRBV12-3 or TRBV12-4 and TRBJ1-6; D is perhaps TRBD1 (5 bases). The CDR3 totals 14 residues. V dropped 3 bases and J dropped 6 bases, with 9 bases sitting between them.

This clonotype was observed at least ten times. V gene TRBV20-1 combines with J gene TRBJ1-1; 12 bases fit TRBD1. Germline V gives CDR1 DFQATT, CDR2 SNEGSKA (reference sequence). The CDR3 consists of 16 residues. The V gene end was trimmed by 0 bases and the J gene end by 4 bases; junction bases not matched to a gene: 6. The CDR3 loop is CSARDPGQGASTEAFF. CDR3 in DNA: TGCAGTGCTAGAGACCCGGGACAGGGGGCGAGCACTGAAGCTTTCTTT.